This TCR beta chain was captured in a study of CD8 T cells in Susac syndrome. Sequencing of TCR beta was performed on blood CD8+ and CD4+ T cells. Random-hexamer reverse transcription was applied to roughly 0.5 to 1 ug RNA. An immunoSEQ multiplex PCR amplified TCR beta CDR3 over 54 Vbeta and 13 Jbeta. Each CDR3 protein is one row after TCRdb ran MiXCR on the immunoSEQ multiplex PCR reads. The sample contains some 160,000 distinct CDR3 sequences, about 90% of which appear only once. The sequence derives from a human donor in good health. Sequencing input: CD4+ T cells from PBMCs.

In DNA form, the CDR3 reads TGTGCCAGCGGGAGGCAGGGGCAGGACACTGAAGCTTTCTTT. It specifies CASGRQGQDTEAFF. This sequence joins TRBV2 and TRBJ1-1; D perhaps matches TRBD1 (6 bases). The CDR3 has 14 residues. V gave up 8 bases and J gave up 3 bases, with 16 bases separating them. CDR1 and CDR2 from the germline V gene are SNHLY and FYNNEI. The full variable domain, its missing parts supplied by reference TRBV2 and TRBJ1-1, is EPEVTQTPSHQVTQMGQEVILRCVPISNHLYFYWYRQILGQKVEFLVSFYNNEISEKSEIFDDQFSVERPDGSNFTLKIRSTKLEDSAMYFCASGRQGQDTEAFFGQGTRLTVV.